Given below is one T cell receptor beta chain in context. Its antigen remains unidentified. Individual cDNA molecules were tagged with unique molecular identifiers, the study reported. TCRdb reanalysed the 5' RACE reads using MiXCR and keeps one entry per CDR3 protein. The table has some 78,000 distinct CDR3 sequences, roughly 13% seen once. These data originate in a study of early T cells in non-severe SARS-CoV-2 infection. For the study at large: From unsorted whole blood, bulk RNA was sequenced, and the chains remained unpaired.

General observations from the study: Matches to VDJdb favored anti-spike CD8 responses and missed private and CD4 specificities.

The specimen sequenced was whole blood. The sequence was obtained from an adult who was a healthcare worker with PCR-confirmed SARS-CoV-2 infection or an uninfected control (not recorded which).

The CDR3, as DNA: TGTGCCAGCAGCCCTCGGACAGGGGGCACCGGGGAGCTGTTTTTT. This translates into CASSPRTGGTGELFF. The chain is built from TRBV9 and TRBJ2-2; 10 nucleotides align to TRBD1. Trimming at V came to 4 bases and at J to 4 bases, leaving 4 bases not matched to a gene. This CDR3 spans 15 amino acids. The germline V gene has CDR1 SGDLS and CDR2 YYNGEE.